This T cell receptor beta chain was identified during a study of CD8+ T cells in alopecia areata. Study-level findings and limits: Persistence in scalp and blood during tofacitinib was observed for many expanded lesional clones.

RNA was extracted and reverse transcribed into cDNA as the sequencing template. Libraries were prepared by immunoSEQ multiplex PCR; TCRdb keeps only in-frame clonotypes and omits some of them. The sample carries 110,000 to 150,000 clones, around 86% recorded once. Treatment here: oral pan-JAK inhibitor, 5-10 mg twice daily. PBMCs were stained for CD3, CD4 and CD8, and CD4+ and CD8+ T cells were sorted. The CDR3 spans 11 residues. Trimming pared 0 bases from V and 8 bases from J, leaving 4 bases between. Germline values: CDR1 MGHRA, CDR2 YSYEKL. This clone was counted a single time. Its antigen is not known.

The rearrangement uses TRBV4-1 and TRBJ1-1, with unresolved D. Sequencing was performed on CD8+ T cells sorted from blood, taken at week 4, from a patient treated with tofacitinib. The sequence derives from a human donor with alopecia areata. The CDR3 region has the DNA TGCGCCAGCAGCCAAGAACTGGAAGCTTTCTTT. Translation: CASSQELEAFF.